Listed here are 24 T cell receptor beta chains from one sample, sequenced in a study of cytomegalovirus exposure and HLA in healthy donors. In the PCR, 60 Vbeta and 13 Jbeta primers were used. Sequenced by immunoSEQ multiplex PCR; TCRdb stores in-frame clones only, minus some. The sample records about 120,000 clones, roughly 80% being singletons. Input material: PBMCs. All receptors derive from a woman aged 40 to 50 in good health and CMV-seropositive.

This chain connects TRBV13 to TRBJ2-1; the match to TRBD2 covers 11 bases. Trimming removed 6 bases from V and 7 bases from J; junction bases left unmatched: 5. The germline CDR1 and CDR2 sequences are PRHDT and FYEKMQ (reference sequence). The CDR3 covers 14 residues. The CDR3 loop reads CASSRLAGRNEQFF. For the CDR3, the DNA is TGTGCCAGCAGTCGACTAGCGGGAAGGAATGAGCAGTTCTTC.

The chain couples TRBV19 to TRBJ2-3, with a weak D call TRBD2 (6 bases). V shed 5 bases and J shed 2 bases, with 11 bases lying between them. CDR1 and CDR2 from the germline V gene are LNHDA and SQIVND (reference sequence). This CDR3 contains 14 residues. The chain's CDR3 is CASSPTDYTDTQYF. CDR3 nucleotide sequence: TGTGCCAGTAGTCCAACGGACTACACAGATACGCAGTATTTT.

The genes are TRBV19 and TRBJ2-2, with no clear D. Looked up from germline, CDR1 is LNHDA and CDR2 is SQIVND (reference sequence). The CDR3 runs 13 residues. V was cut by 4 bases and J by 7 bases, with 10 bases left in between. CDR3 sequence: CASSRPHYGELFF. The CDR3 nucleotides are TGTGCCAGTAGTAGACCCCACTACGGGGAGCTGTTTTTT.

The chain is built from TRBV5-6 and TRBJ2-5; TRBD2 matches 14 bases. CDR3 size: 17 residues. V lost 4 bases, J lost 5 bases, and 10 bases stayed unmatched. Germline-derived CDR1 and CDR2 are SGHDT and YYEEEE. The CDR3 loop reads CASSLRLAGGVGETQYF. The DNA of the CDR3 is TGTGCCAGCAGCCTGAGACTAGCGGGAGGGGTCGGGGAGACCCAGTACTTC.

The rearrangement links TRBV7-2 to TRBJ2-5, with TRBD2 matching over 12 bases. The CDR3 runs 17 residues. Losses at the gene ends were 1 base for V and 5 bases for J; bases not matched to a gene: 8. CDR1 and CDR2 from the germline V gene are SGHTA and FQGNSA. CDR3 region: CASSLEASGRAGETQYF. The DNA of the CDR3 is TGTGCCAGCAGCTTAGAAGCTAGCGGGAGGGCCGGGGAGACCCAGTACTTC.

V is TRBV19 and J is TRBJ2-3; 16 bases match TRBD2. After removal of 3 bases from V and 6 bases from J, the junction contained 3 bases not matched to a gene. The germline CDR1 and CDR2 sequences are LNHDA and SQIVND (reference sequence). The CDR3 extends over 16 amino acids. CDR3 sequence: CASSMGLAGGQDTQYF. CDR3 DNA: TGTGCCAGTAGTATGGGACTAGCGGGGGGGCAGGATACGCAGTATTTT.

CDR3 sequence reads: CASSLTGGPYNEQFF. The DNA of the CDR3 is TGCGCCAGCAGCCTGACAGGGGGACCCTACAATGAGCAGTTCTTC. The chain is built from TRBV5-1 and TRBJ2-1, with TRBD1 matching over 9 bases. V shed 4 bases and J 2 bases; nucleotides not matched to a gene: 4. Germline lookup yields CDR1 SGHRS and CDR2 YFSETQ. The CDR3 runs to 15 residues.

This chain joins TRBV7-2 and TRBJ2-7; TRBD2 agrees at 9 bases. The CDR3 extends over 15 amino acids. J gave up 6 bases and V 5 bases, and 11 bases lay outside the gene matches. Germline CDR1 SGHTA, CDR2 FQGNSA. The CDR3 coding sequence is TGTGCCAGCAGCCCCCGGACTAGCGCTTTCTCCGAGCAGTACTTC. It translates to CASSPRTSAFSEQYF.

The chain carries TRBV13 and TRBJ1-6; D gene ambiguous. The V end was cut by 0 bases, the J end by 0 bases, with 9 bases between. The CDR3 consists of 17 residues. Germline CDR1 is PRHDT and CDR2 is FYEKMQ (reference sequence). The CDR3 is CASSLGGGSSYNSPLHF. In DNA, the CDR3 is TGTGCCAGCAGCTTAGGGGGCGGGAGCTCCTATAATTCACCCCTCCACTTT.

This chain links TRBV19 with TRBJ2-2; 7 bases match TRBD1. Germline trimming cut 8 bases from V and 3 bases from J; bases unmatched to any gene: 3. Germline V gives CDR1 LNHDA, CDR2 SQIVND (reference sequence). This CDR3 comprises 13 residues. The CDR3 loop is CASGQEYTGELFF. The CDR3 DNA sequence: TGTGCCAGTGGACAGGAGTACACCGGGGAGCTGTTTTTT. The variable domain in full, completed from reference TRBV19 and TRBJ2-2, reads DGGITQSPKYLFRKEGQNVTLSCEQNLNHDAMYWYRQDPGQGLRLIYYSQIVNDFQKGDIAEGYSVSREKKESFPLTVTSAQKNPTAFYLCASGQEYTGELFFGEGSRLTVL.

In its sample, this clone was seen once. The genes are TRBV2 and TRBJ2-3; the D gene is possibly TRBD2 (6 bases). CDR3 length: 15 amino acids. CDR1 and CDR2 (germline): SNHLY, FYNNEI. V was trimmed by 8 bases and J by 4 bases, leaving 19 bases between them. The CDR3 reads CASDPNGGRSDTQYF. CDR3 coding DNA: TGTGCCAGCGACCCGAACGGGGGAAGGTCAGATACGCAGTATTTT.

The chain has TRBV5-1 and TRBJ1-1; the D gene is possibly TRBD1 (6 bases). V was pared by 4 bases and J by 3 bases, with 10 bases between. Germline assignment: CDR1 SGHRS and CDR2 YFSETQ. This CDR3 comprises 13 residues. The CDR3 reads CASSTSGDTEAFF. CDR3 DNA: TGCGCCAGCAGCACTTCAGGGGACACTGAAGCTTTCTTT.

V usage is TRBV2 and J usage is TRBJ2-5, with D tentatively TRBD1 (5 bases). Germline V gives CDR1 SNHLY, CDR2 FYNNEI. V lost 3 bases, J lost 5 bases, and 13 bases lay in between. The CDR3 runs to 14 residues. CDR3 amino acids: CASSEGRMRETQYF. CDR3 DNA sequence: TGTGCCAGCAGTGAGGGGCGAATGCGGGAGACCCAGTACTTC.

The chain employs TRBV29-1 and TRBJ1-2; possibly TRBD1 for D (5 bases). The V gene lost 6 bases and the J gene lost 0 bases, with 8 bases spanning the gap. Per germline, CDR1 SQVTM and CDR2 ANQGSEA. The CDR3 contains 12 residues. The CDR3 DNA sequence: TGCAGCGTCACGACAGCTAACTATGGCTACACCTTC. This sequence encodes CSVTTANYGYTF.

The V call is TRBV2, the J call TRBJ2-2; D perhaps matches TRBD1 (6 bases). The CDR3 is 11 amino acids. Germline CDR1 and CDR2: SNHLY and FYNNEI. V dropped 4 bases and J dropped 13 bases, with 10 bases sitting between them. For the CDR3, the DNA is TGTGCCAGCAGTGCAGGGGTTGTGCTGTTTTTT. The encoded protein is CASSAGVVLFF.

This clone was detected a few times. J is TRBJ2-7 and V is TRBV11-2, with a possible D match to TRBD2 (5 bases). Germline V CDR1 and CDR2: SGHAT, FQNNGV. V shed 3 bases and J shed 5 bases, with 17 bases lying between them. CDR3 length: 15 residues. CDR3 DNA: TGTGCCAGCAGCTTCCAACAGAGGGTATTCGACGAGCAGTACTTC. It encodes CASSFQQRVFDEQYF.

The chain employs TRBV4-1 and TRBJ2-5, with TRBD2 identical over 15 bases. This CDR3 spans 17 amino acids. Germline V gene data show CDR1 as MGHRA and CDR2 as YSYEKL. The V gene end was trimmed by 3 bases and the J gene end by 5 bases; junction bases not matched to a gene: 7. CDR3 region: CASSQTGLAGGSETQYF. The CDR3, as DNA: TGCGCCAGCAGCCAGACGGGACTAGCGGGGGGCTCGGAGACCCAGTACTTC.

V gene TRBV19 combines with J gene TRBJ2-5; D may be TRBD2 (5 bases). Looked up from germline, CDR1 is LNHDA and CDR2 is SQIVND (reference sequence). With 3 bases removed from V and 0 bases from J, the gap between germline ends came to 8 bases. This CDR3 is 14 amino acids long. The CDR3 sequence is CASSIVAHQETQYF. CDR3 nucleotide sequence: TGTGCCAGTAGTATCGTAGCGCACCAAGAGACCCAGTACTTC.

The CDR3 DNA follows: TGTGCCAGCAGCTTACCGGGAGTGAACACTGAAGCTTTCTTT. Amino acid sequence: CASSLPGVNTEAFF. This chain links TRBV11-2 with TRBJ1-1; D gene unclear. Per the germline V gene, CDR1 is SGHAT and CDR2 is FQNNGV. The V end was cut by 2 bases, the J end by 0 bases, with 7 bases between. The CDR3 spans 14 residues.

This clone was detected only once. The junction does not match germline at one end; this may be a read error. The DNA for the CDR3 is TGCAGTGCCAGCCCGGGAGAGGGTCTCTTC. It is translated as CSASPGEGLF. The chain has TRBV20-1 and TRBJ2-7, with D maybe TRBD2 (6 bases). This CDR3 region has 10 residues. Looked up from germline, CDR1 is DFQATT and CDR2 is SNEGSKA (reference sequence).

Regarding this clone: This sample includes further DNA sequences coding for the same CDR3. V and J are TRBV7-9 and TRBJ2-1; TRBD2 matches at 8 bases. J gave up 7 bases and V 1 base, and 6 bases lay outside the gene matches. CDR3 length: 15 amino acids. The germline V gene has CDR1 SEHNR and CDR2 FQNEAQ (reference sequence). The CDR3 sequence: CASSLVAAGANEQFF. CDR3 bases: TGTGCCAGCAGCTTAGTTGCAGCGGGAGCTAATGAGCAGTTCTTC. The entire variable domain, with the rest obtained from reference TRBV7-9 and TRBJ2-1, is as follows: DTGVSQNPRHKITKRGQNVTFRCDPISEHNRLYWYRQTLGQGPEFLTYFQNEAQLEKSRLLSDRFSAERPKGSFSTLEIQRTEQGDSAMYLCASSLVAAGANEQFFGPGTRLTVL.

CDR3 coding DNA: TGTGCCAGCAGCTTGGGGGCCGGGACAGACTCCTACGAGCAGTACTTC. Its protein is CASSLGAGTDSYEQYF. This chain uses TRBV5-4 with TRBJ2-7; 7 bases fit TRBD1. CDR1 SGHNT and CDR2 YYREEE come from the germline V gene (reference sequence). Trimming removed 0 bases from V and 0 bases from J; junction bases left unmatched: 6. The CDR3 consists of 16 residues.

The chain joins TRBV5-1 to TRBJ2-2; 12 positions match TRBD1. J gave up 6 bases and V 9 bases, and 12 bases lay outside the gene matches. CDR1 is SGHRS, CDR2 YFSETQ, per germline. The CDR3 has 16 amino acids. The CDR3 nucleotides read TGCGCCACCCGGGAGCAGGGACAGGGGGCGTCCGGGGAGCTGTTTTTT. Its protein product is CATREQGQGASGELFF.

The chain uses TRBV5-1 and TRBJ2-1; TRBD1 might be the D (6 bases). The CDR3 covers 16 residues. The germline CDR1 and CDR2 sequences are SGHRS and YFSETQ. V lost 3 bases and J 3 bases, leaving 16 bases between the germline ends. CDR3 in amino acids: CASSSSGVALYNEQFF. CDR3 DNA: TGCGCCAGCAGCTCCTCAGGGGTCGCTCTCTACAATGAGCAGTTCTTC.